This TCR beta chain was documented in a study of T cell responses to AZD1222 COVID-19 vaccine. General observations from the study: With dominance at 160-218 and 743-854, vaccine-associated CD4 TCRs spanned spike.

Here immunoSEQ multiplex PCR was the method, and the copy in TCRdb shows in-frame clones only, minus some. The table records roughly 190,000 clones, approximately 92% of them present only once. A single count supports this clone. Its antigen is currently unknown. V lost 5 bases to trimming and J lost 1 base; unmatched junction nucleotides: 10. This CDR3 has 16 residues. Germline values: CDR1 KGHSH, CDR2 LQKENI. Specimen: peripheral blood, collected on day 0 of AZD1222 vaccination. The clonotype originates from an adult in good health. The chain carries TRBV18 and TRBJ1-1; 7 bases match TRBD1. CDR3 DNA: TGTGCCAGCTCATTTATAGGGGGCACGCCGAACACTGAAGCTTTCTTT. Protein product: CASSFIGGTPNTEAFF. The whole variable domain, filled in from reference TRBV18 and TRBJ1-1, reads NAGVMQNPRHLVRRRGQEARLRCSPMKGHSHVYWYRQLPEEGLKFMVYLQKENIIDESGMPKERFSAEFPKEGPSILRIQQVVRGDSAAYFCASSFIGGTPNTEAFFGQGTRLTVV.